One sample yielded the 24 T cell receptor beta chains listed below, sequenced in a study of neurological immune-mediated disorders. Each CDR3 protein gets one entry after TCRdb re-called the 5' RACE reads with MiXCR. The sample lists fewer than 40,000 distinct CDR3 sequences, approximately 4.5% occurring once. Sequences were obtained from PBMCs. Receptors were obtained from a young man in good health.

This clonotype appeared many times. The V and J genes are TRBV24-1 and TRBJ2-3, with 11 bases aligning to TRBD1. The CDR3 is 15 residues long. Per germline, CDR1 KGHDR and CDR2 SFDVKD. With 5 bases clipped from V and 4 bases from J, the junction kept 4 bases outside the gene matches. The CDR3 region is CATSGWGQGADTQYF. The CDR3 bases are TGTGCCACCAGTGGTTGGGGACAGGGGGCAGATACGCAGTATTTT.

This clonotype has ten or more counts. CDR3 DNA sequence: TGTGCCAGCACTCCCGGGGTAGGGATAGGGGCCAACGTCCTGACTTTC. Protein product: CASTPGVGIGANVLTF. The chain carries TRBV7-6 and TRBJ2-6, with D tentatively TRBD2 (5 bases). Trimming removed 7 bases at V and 4 bases at J, with 17 bases between. CDR3 length: 16 amino acids. Germline assignment: CDR1 SGHVS and CDR2 FNYEAQ. The whole variable domain, remainder taken from reference TRBV7-6 and TRBJ2-6, is GAGVSQSPRYKVTKRGQDVALRCDPISGHVSLYWYRQALGQGPEFLTYFNYEAQQDKSGLPNDRFSAERPEGSISTLTIQRTEQRDSAMYRCASTPGVGIGANVLTFGAGSRLTVL.

This clonotype was detected ten times or more. This chain uses TRBV3-1 with TRBJ2-1; a weak D match, TRBD2 (6 bases). CDR3 size: 13 residues. Trimming pared 4 bases from V and 6 bases from J, leaving 10 bases between. Germline CDR1 reads LGHDT; CDR2 reads YNNKEL (reference sequence). CDR3 sequence (DNA): TGTGCCAGCAGCCGCCGGGACTCCAATGAGCAGTTCTTC. This translates into CASSRRDSNEQFF.

The table lists this clonotype with many counts. The chain uses TRBV27 and TRBJ2-7; D gene ambiguous. The CDR3 covers 13 residues. The V and J ends lost 5 bases and 0 bases respectively, with 8 bases between them. Germline lookup yields CDR1 MNHEY and CDR2 SMNVEV (reference sequence). The CDR3 region is CASSPGASYEQYF. CDR3 DNA sequence: TGTGCCAGCAGTCCCGGAGCCTCCTACGAGCAGTACTTC.

This clonotype came up many times. The J gene is TRBJ2-1, the V gene TRBV7-2; D is ambiguous. Trimming pared 5 bases from V and 15 bases from J, leaving 20 bases between. Germline CDR1 and CDR2: SGHTA and FQGNSA. This CDR3 region has 13 residues. DNA of the CDR3: TGTGCCAGCAGCCCCACCTCGGGTCCCCCATGGTTCTTC. Protein: CASSPTSGPPWFF. Full variable domain (missing parts from reference TRBV7-2 and TRBJ2-1): GAGVSQSPSNKVTEKGKDVELRCDPISGHTALYWYRQSLGQGLEFLIYFQGNSAPDKSGLPSDRFSAERTGGSVSTLTIQRTQQEDSAVYLCASSPTSGPPWFFGPGTRLTVL.

This clonotype was counted ten times or more. This chain joins TRBV7-3 and TRBJ2-7; D perhaps matches TRBD2 (6 bases). V gave up 3 bases and J gave up 2 bases, with 14 bases separating them. Germline-derived CDR1 and CDR2 are SGHTA and FQGTGA. The CDR3 extends over 15 amino acids. For the CDR3, the DNA is TGTGCCAGCAGCTTGGCGGGGCCCGGGGCCTACGAGCAGTACTTC. Its protein product is CASSLAGPGAYEQYF.

The table lists this clonotype with many counts. The chain uses TRBV29-1 and TRBJ2-1; 8 bases are a match to TRBD2. V dropped 7 bases and J dropped 4; count of bases not matched to a gene: 18. CDR1 and CDR2 from the germline V gene are SQVTM and ANQGSEA. This CDR3 contains 17 residues. DNA of the CDR3: TGCAGCGCCGATTCTCGTTCCGGGGGGGGACTTTACAATGAGCAGTTCTTC. Its protein product is CSADSRSGGGLYNEQFF.

This clonotype was recorded at least ten times. This rearrangement joins TRBV5-1 to TRBJ2-5; 7 nucleotides match TRBD2. V dropped 3 bases and J dropped 4; count of bases not matched to a gene: 9. Germline lookup yields CDR1 SGHRS and CDR2 YFSETQ. This CDR3 has 15 amino acids. The DNA of the CDR3 is TGCGCCAGCAGCTACCAATGGGGGGGAAGAGAGACCCAGTACTTC. Translation gives CASSYQWGGRETQYF.

This clonotype showed up many times. The chain has TRBV20-1 and TRBJ2-5, with 12 nucleotides matching TRBD2. This CDR3 comprises 16 residues. J lost 2 bases, V lost 6 bases, and 10 bases had no gene match. CDR1 and CDR2 (germline): DFQATT, SNEGSKA (reference sequence). This CDR3 is CSARLAGAKLQETQYF. CDR3 nucleotides: TGCAGTGCCAGACTAGCGGGGGCCAAGCTTCAAGAGACCCAGTACTTC.

This clonotype showed up many times. The gene calls are TRBV6-2 or TRBV6-3 and TRBJ1-5, with TRBD1 identical over 9 bases. J gave up 3 bases and V 2 bases, and 2 bases lay outside the gene matches. CDR1 MNHEY and CDR2 SVGEGT come from the germline V gene. The CDR3 consists of 15 residues. The CDR3 loop reads CASSYGTGYNQPQHF. CDR3 nucleotides: TGTGCCAGCAGTTACGGGACAGGGTACAATCAGCCCCAGCATTTT.

This clonotype was observed many times. J is TRBJ2-3 and V is TRBV5-1; 10 nucleotides align to TRBD2. Germline V gene sequence: CDR1 SGHRS, CDR2 YFSETQ. The CDR3 is 15 amino acids. V lost 4 bases to trimming and J lost 2 bases; unmatched junction nucleotides: 4. The CDR3 DNA sequence: TGCGCCAGCAGCCGTAGCGGGGGGACCACAGATACGCAGTATTTT. This encodes CASSRSGGTTDTQYF.

Many counts were recorded for this clonotype. V is TRBV29-1 and J is TRBJ1-1, with TRBD1 matching over 7 bases. Germline-derived CDR1 and CDR2 are SQVTM and ANQGSEA. The CDR3 is made up of 13 amino acids. J lost 0 bases, V lost 6 bases, and 4 bases had no gene match. The CDR3 spells CSVQTGMNTEAFF. The DNA for the CDR3 is TGCAGCGTCCAGACAGGGATGAACACTGAAGCTTTCTTT.

This clonotype was detected ten times or more. The CDR3 coding sequence is TGCGCCAGCAGCTCACAGGGGATTGAAAACATTCAGTACTTC. Residues: CASSSQGIENIQYF. V and J are TRBV5-1 and TRBJ2-4; 7 bases line up with TRBD1. The germline V gene has CDR1 SGHRS and CDR2 YFSETQ. After removal of 3 bases from V and 5 bases from J, the junction contained 5 bases not matched to a gene. CDR3 length: 14 amino acids.

This clonotype showed up many times. The chain couples TRBV7-8 to TRBJ2-5; tentatively, D is TRBD2 (6 bases). Germline CDR1 and CDR2: SGHVS and FQNEAQ. The CDR3 length is 16 residues. V was pared by 5 bases and J by 2 bases, with 18 bases between. The chain's CDR3 is CASSTWGEDTQETQYF. The CDR3 DNA reads as TGTGCCAGCAGCACCTGGGGGGAGGATACGCAAGAGACCCAGTACTTC.

This clonotype occurred many times. The chain couples TRBV4-1 to TRBJ2-5; TRBD2 might be the D (5 bases). The CDR3 contains 15 residues. Germline CDR1 and CDR2: MGHRA and YSYEKL. Trimming took off 3 bases at V and 0 bases at J, with 11 bases between the two ends. The CDR3 here is CASSQVTKYQETQYF. The DNA of the CDR3 is TGCGCCAGCAGCCAGGTGACTAAGTACCAAGAGACCCAGTACTTC.

This clonotype has ten or more counts. The V and J genes are TRBV3-1 and TRBJ2-1, with 10 bases matching TRBD1. Per germline, CDR1 LGHDT and CDR2 YNNKEL (reference sequence). The CDR3 sequence is 15 residues long. Trimming removed 5 bases from V and 7 bases from J; junction bases left unmatched: 8. The CDR3 bases are TGTGCCAGCAGCACTATGCCGGGACAGGGGAATGAGCAGTTCTTC. It encodes CASSTMPGQGNEQFF.

There are many counts of this clonotype. J is TRBJ2-5 and V is TRBV20-1; D perhaps matches TRBD1 (6 bases). Germline values: CDR1 DFQATT, CDR2 SNEGSKA (reference sequence). V was trimmed by 5 bases and J by 5 bases, leaving 15 bases between them. CDR3 length equals 13 residues. The CDR3 DNA is TGCAGTGCTTCAACAGGGTTCGAGGAGACCCAGTACTTC. As protein: CSASTGFEETQYF.

This clonotype has at least ten counts. The chain recombines TRBV29-1 with TRBJ1-1; TRBD1 matches 8 bases. Germline-derived CDR1 and CDR2 are SQVTM and ANQGSEA. V gave up 2 bases and J gave up 4 bases; unmatched junction bases: 6. The CDR3 loop spans 14 amino acids. The CDR3 here is CSVEYRGGGTEAFF. CDR3 DNA: TGCAGCGTTGAATACAGGGGGGGAGGCACTGAAGCTTTCTTT.

The chain recombines TRBV20-1 with TRBJ2-5; 9 bases line up with TRBD2. Germline V CDR1 and CDR2: DFQATT, SNEGSKA (reference sequence). The V segment lost 4 bases and the J segment 1 base; nucleotides outside the gene matches: 7. The CDR3 length is 15 residues. CDR3 loop: CSANGAGGPQETQYF. The CDR3 DNA reads as TGCAGTGCTAATGGGGCGGGGGGGCCCCAAGAGACCCAGTACTTC.

This clonotype was seen ten or more times. V is TRBV6-7 and J is TRBJ1-4; no definite D call. TRBV6-7 has ORF status, its function being uncertain. V dropped 10 bases and J dropped 4 bases, with 16 bases sitting between them. The CDR3 is 14 amino acids. CDR3 amino acids: CANGRTGFNEKLFF. CDR3 sequence (DNA): TGTGCCAATGGCCGGACCGGGTTTAATGAAAAACTGTTTTTT.

This clonotype occurred many times. The chain employs TRBV7-8 and TRBJ1-4; D is unresolved. V dropped 1 base and J dropped 7 bases, with 16 bases sitting between them. Germline CDR1 reads SGHVS; CDR2 reads FQNEAQ. The CDR3 totals 16 residues. DNA of the CDR3: TGTGCCAGCAGCTTAGAGAGTCAGAAGAGGAGTGAAAAACTGTTTTTT. Amino acids: CASSLESQKRSEKLFF.

The table lists this clonotype with many counts. This chain connects TRBV12-3 or TRBV12-4 to TRBJ2-2; D unclear. The V end was cut by 2 bases, the J end by 0 bases, with 10 bases between. The CDR3 consists of 16 residues. CDR3 bases: TGTGCCAGCAGTTTAAGGTCAGGTTCGAACACCGGGGAGCTGTTTTTT. It is translated as CASSLRSGSNTGELFF.

This clonotype was detected ten times or more. V gene TRBV7-2 combines with J gene TRBJ2-5, with 10 positions matching TRBD1. Germline trimming cut 5 bases from V and 7 bases from J; bases unmatched to any gene: 10. This CDR3 is built from 15 residues. CDR1 and CDR2 (germline): SGHTA, FQGNSA. The CDR3 reads CASSPSRQGAGTQYF. CDR3 nucleotide sequence: TGTGCCAGCAGCCCAAGCCGACAGGGGGCAGGGACCCAGTACTTC.

This clonotype was recorded at least ten times. The chain couples TRBV5-1 to TRBJ2-7; D tentatively fits TRBD1 or TRBD2 (5 bases each). Trimming cost V 4 bases and J 3 bases, with 14 bases left between them. The germline gives CDR1 SGHRS, CDR2 YFSETQ. This CDR3 has 14 residues. As DNA, the CDR3 is TGCGCCAGCAGCCCCGGGACGCCCAACTACGAGCAGTACTTC. Translated: CASSPGTPNYEQYF. The full variable domain, in which reference TRBV5-1 and TRBJ2-7 provide the parts outside the CDR3, is KAGVTQTPRYLIKTRGQQVTLSCSPISGHRSVSWYQQTPGQGLQFLFEYFSETQRNKGNFPGRFSGRQFSNSRSEMNVSTLELGDSALYLCASSPGTPNYEQYFGPGTRLTVT.